This TCR beta chain appears in the sequencing data of a study of CD8 T cells in Susac syndrome. Germline V gene sequence: CDR1 GTSNPN, CDR2 SVGIG (reference sequence). The V and J ends lost 7 bases and 5 bases respectively, with 11 bases between them. This CDR3 comprises 12 residues. About 0.45 to 1 ug RNA was reverse transcribed with random hexamers. Multiplex PCR with immunoSEQ amplified the TCR beta CDR3 across 54 Vbeta and 13 Jbeta. Using its own MiXCR run on the immunoSEQ multiplex PCR reads, TCRdb lists one record per CDR3 protein. The repertoire consists of 150,000 to 160,000 distinct CDR3 sequences, with over 85% occurring once and the leading ten covering more than 0.2%. High-throughput TCR beta sequencing covered peripheral CD8+ and CD4+ T cells. TEMRA cells were FACS-enriched, unlike CD8+ and CD4+ T cells, which were negatively isolated.

V usage is TRBV30 and J usage is TRBJ2-2; D is perhaps TRBD1 (5 bases). This clonotype originated in a human donor with multiple sclerosis. The sequencing sample was made of CD8+ T cells from PBMCs. The CDR3, as DNA: TGTGCCTTCATAGCAGGGACCGGGGAGCTGTTTTTT. This translates into CAFIAGTGELFF.